This T cell receptor beta chain derives from a study of blood T cell repertoires in COVID-19. Study-level background: T cells, B-cell-depleted T cells, or PBMCs provided the cDNA or gDNA that served as material.

The data were produced by immunoSEQ multiplex PCR, yet TCRdb's version contains in-frame clones alone and is incomplete. The profile shows tens of thousands of clones, around 90% of them singletons. CDR3 length equals 13 residues. CDR1 MDHEN and CDR2 SYDVKM come from the germline V gene. V was pared by 6 bases and J by 4 bases, with 10 bases between. The chain links TRBV28 to TRBJ1-3; D uncertain. Sample: peripheral blood. The receptor was isolated from a human donor in a cohort sampled during active COVID-19. CDR3 DNA sequence: TGTGCCAGCAGGCCCACCACAGGAAACACCATATATTTT. It specifies CASRPTTGNTIYF.